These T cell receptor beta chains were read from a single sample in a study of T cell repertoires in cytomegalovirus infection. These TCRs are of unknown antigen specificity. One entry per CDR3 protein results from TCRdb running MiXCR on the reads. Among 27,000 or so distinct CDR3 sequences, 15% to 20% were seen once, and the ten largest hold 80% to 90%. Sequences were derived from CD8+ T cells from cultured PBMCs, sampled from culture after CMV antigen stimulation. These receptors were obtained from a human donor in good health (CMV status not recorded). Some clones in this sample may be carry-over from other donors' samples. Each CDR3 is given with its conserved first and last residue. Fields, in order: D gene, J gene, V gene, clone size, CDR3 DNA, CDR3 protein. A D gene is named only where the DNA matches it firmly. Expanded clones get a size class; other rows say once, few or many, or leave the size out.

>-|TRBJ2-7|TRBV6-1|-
TGTGCCAGCAGTTTTATCACTTACACCTACGAGCAGTACTTC
CASSFITYTYEQYF
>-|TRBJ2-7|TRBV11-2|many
TGTGCCAGCAGCTCCTTGAGGTTAGGGACCTACGAGCAGTACTTC
CASSSLRLGTYEQYF
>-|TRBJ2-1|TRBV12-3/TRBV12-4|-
TGTGCCAGCAGTTTAAGCCACAATGAGCAGTTCTTC
CASSLSHNEQFF
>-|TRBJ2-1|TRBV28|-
TGTGCCAGCATTTTTAGGGGGAGCGATGAGCAGTTCTTC
CASIFRGSDEQFF
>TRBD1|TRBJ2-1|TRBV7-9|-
TGTGCCAGCAGCTTAGTTGCGGACAGGTATGAGCAGTTCTTC
CASSLVADRYEQFF
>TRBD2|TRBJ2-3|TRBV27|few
TGTGCCAGCAGTTTAATGGCAACGCTAGCGGGGACCACAGATACGCAGTATTTT
CASSLMATLAGTTDTQYF
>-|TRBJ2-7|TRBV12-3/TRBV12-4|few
TGTGCCAGCGCGGTGAACTACGAGCAGTACTTC
CASAVNYEQYF
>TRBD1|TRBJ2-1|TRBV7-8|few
TGTGCCAGCAGCCCGCACACCGGACAGGGGAGTATGAATGAGCAGTTCTTC
CASSPHTGQGSMNEQFF
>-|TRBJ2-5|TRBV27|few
TGTGCCAGCAGTCCCCAGACCCTTGGGTCCCAGTACTTC
CASSPQTLGSQYF
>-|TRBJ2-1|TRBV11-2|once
TGTGCCAGCAGCCCACGGGACACCCCGTCCTACAATGAGCAGTTCTTC
CASSPRDTPSYNEQFF
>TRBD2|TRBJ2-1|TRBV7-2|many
TGTGCCAGCAGCCGACTAGCGGGAGGGGACAATGAGCAGTTCTTC
CASSRLAGGDNEQFF
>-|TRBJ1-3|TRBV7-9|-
TGTGCCAGCAGCGGAGTCGGGGGGATTCTCTCTGGAAACACCATATATTTT
CASSGVGGILSGNTIYF
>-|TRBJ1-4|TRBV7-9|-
TGTGCCAGCAGCCCTTTTTGGGGTAGTGGTGAAAAACTGTTTTTT
CASSPFWGSGEKLFF
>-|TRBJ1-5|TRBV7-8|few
TGTGCCAGCAGCTTAGGGGCAGGGGAGGTTCAGCCCCAGCATTTT
CASSLGAGEVQPQHF
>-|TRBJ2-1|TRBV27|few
TGTGCCAGCAGTCACTTACAGGGTAGCTATGAGCAGTTCTTC
CASSHLQGSYEQFF
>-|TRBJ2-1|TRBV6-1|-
TGTGCCAGCAGGGGACGCGGGGACTACAATGAGCAGTTCTTC
CASRGRGDYNEQFF
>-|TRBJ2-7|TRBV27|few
TGTGCCAGTGGTTGGGGATCCTACGAGCAGTACTTC
CASGWGSYEQYF
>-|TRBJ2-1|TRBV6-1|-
TGTGCCAGCAAGATTGGACAGAGCTACAATGAGCAGTTCTTC
CASKIGQSYNEQFF
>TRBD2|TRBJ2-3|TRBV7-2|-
TGTGCCAGCAGGACTAGCGCGATCACAGATACGCAGTATTTT
CASRTSAITDTQYF
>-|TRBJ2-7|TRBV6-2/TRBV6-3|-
TGTGCCAGTGAGGGAAGCTCCTACGAGCAGTACTTC
CASEGSSYEQYF
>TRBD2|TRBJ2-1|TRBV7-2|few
TGTGCCAGCAGCTTAGGACGGGGCCTAGCGGGAGGCGGTGAGCAGCTCTTC
CASSLGRGLAGGGEQLF
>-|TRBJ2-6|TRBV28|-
TGTGCCAGCAGTTTGTTTTTGGCCCCGAGCTCTGGGGCCAACGTCCTGACTTTC
CASSLFLAPSSGANVLTF
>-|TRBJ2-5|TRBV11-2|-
TGTGCCAGCAGCTCAGGCCCGACCCAGTACTTC
CASSSGPTQYF
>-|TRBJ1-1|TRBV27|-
TGTGCCAGCAGTCCCTCGTCGGGGACTGAAGCTTTCTTT
CASSPSSGTEAFF
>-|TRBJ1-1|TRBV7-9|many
TGTGCCAGCAGCTTACCCTCAAGGGACACTGAAGCTTTCTTT
CASSLPSRDTEAFF
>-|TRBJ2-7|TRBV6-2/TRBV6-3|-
TGTGCCAGCACCCCCTCGGACATTTCCTACGAGCAGTACTTC
CASTPSDISYEQYF
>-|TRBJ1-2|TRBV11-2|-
TGTGCCAGCAGCCCAAGTGCTGGCTACACCTTC
CASSPSAGYTF
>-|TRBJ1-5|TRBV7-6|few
TGTGCCAGCAGCTTAGCTCTGGACCAGCCCCAGCATTTT
CASSLALDQPQHF
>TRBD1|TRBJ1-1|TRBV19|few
TGTGCCAGTAGTCCGGGACAGGTCATGAACACTGAAGCTTTCTTT
CASSPGQVMNTEAFF
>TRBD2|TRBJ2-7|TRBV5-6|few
TGTGCCAGCAGCCGGGGAGGGCTAGCGGGAATCGAGCAGTACTTC
CASSRGGLAGIEQYF
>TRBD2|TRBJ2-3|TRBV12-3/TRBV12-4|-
TGTGCCAGCAGTTTTGGCGGGAGAGATACGCAGTATTTT
CASSFGGRDTQYF
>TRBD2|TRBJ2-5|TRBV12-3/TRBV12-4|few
TGTGCCAGCAGTCGACTAGCGGTGTACCAAGAGACCCAGTACTTC
CASSRLAVYQETQYF
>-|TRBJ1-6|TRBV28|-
TGTGCCAGCAGACCCTTGGGGAGCTCCTATAATTCACCCCTCCACTTT
CASRPLGSSYNSPLHF
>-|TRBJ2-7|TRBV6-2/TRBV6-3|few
TGTGCCAGCAGTCCTACGGGGCCGAGGGAGCAGTACTTC
CASSPTGPREQYF
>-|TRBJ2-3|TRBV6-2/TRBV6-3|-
TGTGCCAGCTCCCGGGATACGCAGTATTTT
CASSRDTQYF
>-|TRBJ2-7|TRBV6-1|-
TGTGCCAGCAGTGAAGCACACAGGCCCAGCTCCTACGAGCAGTACTTC
CASSEAHRPSSYEQYF
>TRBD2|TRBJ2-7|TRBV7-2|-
TGTGCCAGCAGCTTAGCGGGAGGGCCGGGATACGAGCAGTACTTC
CASSLAGGPGYEQYF
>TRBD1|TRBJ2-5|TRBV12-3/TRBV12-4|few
TGTGCCAGCAGTTTAGGGACAGGGAATACCCAGTACTTC
CASSLGTGNTQYF
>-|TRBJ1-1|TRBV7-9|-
TGTGCCAGCAGCCATATTGAGGCGGCCACTGAAGCTTTCTTT
CASSHIEAATEAFF
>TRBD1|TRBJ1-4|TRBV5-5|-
TGTGCCAGCAGCTCCAGGGGGCTAACTAATGAAAAACTGTTTTTT
CASSSRGLTNEKLFF
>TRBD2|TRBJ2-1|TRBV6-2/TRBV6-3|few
TGTGCCAGCAGGCGTGGACTAGCGGGCTCCTACAATGAGCAGTTCTTC
CASRRGLAGSYNEQFF
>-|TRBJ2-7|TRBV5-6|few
TGTGCCAGCAGCGCTGGGGCGGGCCCCTACGAGCAGTACTTC
CASSAGAGPYEQYF
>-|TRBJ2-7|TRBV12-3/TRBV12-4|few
TGTGCCAGCAGTTTAGCCCGTTACCAGCAGTACTTC
CASSLARYQQYF
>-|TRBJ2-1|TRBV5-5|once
TGTGCCAGCAGAACCGGGACAAACAATGAGCAGTTCTTC
CASRTGTNNEQFF
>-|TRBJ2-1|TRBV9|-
TGTGCCAGCAGCCACACCGGGACCTACAATGAGCAGTTCTTC
CASSHTGTYNEQFF
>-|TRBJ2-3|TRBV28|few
TGTGCCAGCAGTTCCCGCGGGAGCACAGATACGCAGTATTTT
CASSSRGSTDTQYF
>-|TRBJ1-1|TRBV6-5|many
TGTGCCAGCAGCCAGGGCGGTTCGAACACTGAAGCTTTCTTT
CASSQGGSNTEAFF
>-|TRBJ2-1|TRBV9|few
TGTGCCAGCAGCGTAGAGGCTGACACCTACAATGAGCAGTTCTTC
CASSVEADTYNEQFF
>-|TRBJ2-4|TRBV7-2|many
TGTGCCAGCAGACGCGGGACAGAACAAAACATTCAGTACTTC
CASRRGTEQNIQYF
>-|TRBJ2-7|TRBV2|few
TGTGCCAGTCCAGGGGGGGATTCCTCCTACGAGCAGTACTTC
CASPGGDSSYEQYF
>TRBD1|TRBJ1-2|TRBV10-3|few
TGTGCCATCCTACAACAGGGGAATTATGGCTACACCTTC
CAILQQGNYGYTF
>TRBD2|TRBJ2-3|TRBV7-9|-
TGTGCCAGCAGCCCGCCCAGGGGACTAGCGGGGGATTCCACAGATACGCAGTATTTT
CASSPPRGLAGDSTDTQYF
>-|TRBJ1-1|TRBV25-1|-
TGTGCCAGCAGTGAATTAGGCCGTTTGAACACTGAAGCTTTCTTT
CASSELGRLNTEAFF
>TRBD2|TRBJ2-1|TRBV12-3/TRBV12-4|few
TGTGCCAGCTCCGGGGGGGGAGGGTCCTACAATGAGCAGTTCTTC
CASSGGGGSYNEQFF
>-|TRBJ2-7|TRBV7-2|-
TGTGCCAGCAGCTTAGAAACCCCGAGGGACGAGCAGTACTTC
CASSLETPRDEQYF
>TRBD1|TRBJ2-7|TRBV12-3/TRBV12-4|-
TGTGCCAGCAGTCCACTCGACAGGGGCTACGAGCAGTACTTC
CASSPLDRGYEQYF
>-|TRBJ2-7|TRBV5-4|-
TGTGCCAGCAGCTTGGCAGGGCAGACCTACGAGCAGTACTTC
CASSLAGQTYEQYF
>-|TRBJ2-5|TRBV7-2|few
TGTGCCAGCAGCCCCGGCAGGGCCTCAGAGACCCAGTACTTC
CASSPGRASETQYF
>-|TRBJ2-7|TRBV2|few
TGTGCCAGCAGCGACGCCTACGAGCAGTACTTC
CASSDAYEQYF